This passage covers 27 T cell receptor beta chains from one sample sequenced in a study of T-cell reconstitution after alpha-beta-depleted transplantation in children. Using unique molecular identifiers, the investigators prepared the TCRbeta library. Each CDR3 protein is one row after TCRdb ran MiXCR on the PCR reads. Of a few hundred thousand distinct CDR3 sequences listed, approximately 6.9% are singletons. The input for sequencing was PBMCs, taken before TCRalphabeta/CD19-depleted stem cell transplant. All receptors derive from a boy aged 2 to 9 with acute lymphoblastic leukemia, due to receive a stem cell transplant.

The V and J genes are TRBV14 and TRBJ1-2; D possibly corresponds to TRBD1 (6 bases). The CDR3 length is 13 residues. Germline V gene lookup returns CDR1 SGHDN and CDR2 FVKESK. Trimming left V 1 base short and J 6 bases short, with 9 bases between. CDR3 protein: CASSQVPGDGYTF. CDR3 bases: TGTGCCAGCAGCCAAGTCCCAGGGGATGGCTACACCTTC.

This clonotype has just a few counts. This chain connects TRBV24-1 to TRBJ2-1; TRBD2 matches 9 bases. CDR3 length equals 18 residues. Germline V gene lookup returns CDR1 KGHDR and CDR2 SFDVKD. V trimming: 2 bases; J trimming: 7 bases; junction bases outside the gene matches: 14. CDR3 sequence reads: CATSDWGWGREGRNEQFF. The DNA for the CDR3 is TGTGCCACCAGTGATTGGGGCTGGGGGCGGGAGGGCCGAAATGAGCAGTTCTTC.

Turning to this clonotype: This clone may be a read error of a much larger clone one base away. V is TRBV5-1 and J is TRBJ2-2, with a tentative D call TRBD2 (6 bases). CDR3 length: 15 residues. Germline V lookup: CDR1 SGHRS, CDR2 YFSETQ. The CDR3 region is CTSSFRTILTGELFF. The CDR3 DNA sequence: TGCACCAGCAGCTTCCGGACTATCCTCACCGGGGAGCTGTTTTTT. The whole variable domain, remainder taken from reference TRBV5-1 and TRBJ2-2, is KAGVTQTPRYLIKTRGQQVTLSCSPISGHRSVSWYQQTPGQGLQFLFEYFSETQRNKGNFPGRFSGRQFSNSRSEMNVSTLELGDSALYLCTSSFRTILTGELFFGEGSRLTVL.

This clonotype was observed a few times. V is TRBV6-2 or TRBV6-3 and J is TRBJ1-1; 7 nucleotides align to TRBD1. Germline values: CDR1 MNHEY, CDR2 SVGEGT. The CDR3 contains 15 residues. V gave up 7 bases and J gave up 4 bases; unmatched junction bases: 12. The DNA of the CDR3 is TGTGCCAGCAATGCCGGGACAGCCGTTTCCACTGAAGCTTTCTTT. As protein: CASNAGTAVSTEAFF.

This clonotype was seen many times. The chain carries TRBV29-1 and TRBJ2-2; 13 bases are a match to TRBD2. CDR3 length: 15 amino acids. The germline V gene has CDR1 SQVTM and CDR2 ANQGSEA. J lost 4 bases, V lost 6 bases, and 5 bases had no gene match. CDR3 sequence: CSVATSGRATGELFF. The CDR3 DNA reads as TGCAGCGTCGCCACTAGCGGGAGGGCCACCGGGGAGCTGTTTTTT.

This clonotype was counted many times. J is TRBJ2-2 and V is TRBV12-3 or TRBV12-4; 8 positions match TRBD2. Trimming cost V 3 bases and J 1 base; bases outside gene matches: 1. This CDR3 has 15 residues. CDR3 DNA sequence: TGTGCCAGCAGTTTGGCGGGGGGGAACACCGGGGAGCTGTTTTTT. Translating it yields CASSLAGGNTGELFF.

This clonotype was seen at least ten times. The chain couples TRBV7-2 to TRBJ2-1; tentatively, D is TRBD2 (6 bases). Germline loops: CDR1 SGHTA, CDR2 FQGNSA. Trimming took off 5 bases at V and 2 bases at J, with 16 bases between the two ends. The CDR3 length is 16 residues. In DNA, the CDR3 is TGTGCCAGCAGCCGAACCGGGACTCCCACCTACAATGAGCAGTTCTTC. Translated, it gives CASSRTGTPTYNEQFF.

This clonotype appeared many times. The V and J genes are TRBV9 and TRBJ2-3; TRBD1 aligns across 9 bases. CDR3 length: 15 amino acids. The trim removed 3 bases at V and 6 bases at J, leaving 8 bases unmatched. Looked up from germline, CDR1 is SGDLS and CDR2 is YYNGEE. CDR3 loop: CASSAGQGGFDTQYF. The CDR3 region has the DNA TGTGCCAGCAGCGCGGGACAGGGTGGGTTCGATACGCAGTATTTT.

This clonotype was recorded at least ten times. The chain employs TRBV20-1 and TRBJ1-1; D uncertain. V was cut by 3 bases and J by 2 bases, with 7 bases left in between. This CDR3 has 12 amino acids. Germline CDR1 is DFQATT and CDR2 is SNEGSKA (reference sequence). The DNA for the CDR3 is TGCAGTGCTAGGGGAGGCAACACTGAAGCTTTCTTT. It encodes CSARGGNTEAFF.

At least ten counts were recorded for this clonotype. The CDR3 region is CASSHVNTEAFF. The CDR3 DNA follows: TGTGCCAGCAGTCACGTGAACACTGAAGCTTTCTTT. This chain connects TRBV28 to TRBJ1-1, with no clear D. The ends were cut back, 5 bases at V and 0 bases at J, with 4 bases in the middle. This CDR3 comprises 12 residues. Germline CDR1 MDHEN, CDR2 SYDVKM.

This clonotype came up many times. The CDR3 is CASSLWQNTGELFF. CDR3 DNA: TGTGCCAGCAGTTTATGGCAGAACACCGGGGAGCTGTTTTTT. The V and J genes are TRBV28 and TRBJ2-2; no clear D gene. This CDR3 spans 14 amino acids. V lost 0 bases and J 1 base, leaving 3 bases between the germline ends. Germline values: CDR1 MDHEN, CDR2 SYDVKM.

This clonotype was detected ten times or more. The chain couples TRBV20-1 to TRBJ1-3, with TRBD1 identical over 7 bases. Germline V CDR1 and CDR2: DFQATT, SNEGSKA (reference sequence). V was pared by 3 bases and J by 7 bases, with 9 bases of the junction left unmatched. The CDR3 sequence is 14 residues long. In DNA form, the CDR3 reads TGCAGTGCTAGCGGTCAGGGGGTCGGTAACACCATATATTTT. It specifies CSASGQGVGNTIYF.

This clonotype was seen many times. The gene calls are TRBV7-2 and TRBJ1-6; no clear D gene. The CDR3 extends over 17 amino acids. Germline V lookup: CDR1 SGHTA, CDR2 FQGNSA. The ends were cut back, 3 bases at V and 0 bases at J, with 12 bases in the middle. CDR3 sequence: CASSFGSASSYNSPLHF. In DNA, the CDR3 is TGTGCCAGCAGCTTTGGGTCAGCGAGCTCCTATAATTCACCCCTCCACTTT.

This clonotype appeared a few times. The chain employs TRBV5-1 and TRBJ2-3; 10 positions match TRBD2. With V trimmed by 6 bases and J by 4 bases, 8 bases remained unmatched. Germline CDR1 is SGHRS and CDR2 is YFSETQ. The CDR3 contains 15 residues. The CDR3 loop reads CASTRAGGLADTQYF. The CDR3 DNA sequence: TGCGCCAGCACAAGAGCGGGGGGGCTGGCAGATACGCAGTATTTT.

This sequence joins TRBV6-5 and TRBJ1-5; no clear D gene. Trimming pared 0 bases from V and 7 bases from J, leaving 19 bases between. The CDR3 has 17 residues. CDR1 is MNHEY, CDR2 SVGAGI, per germline. DNA for the CDR3: TGTGCCAGCAGTTACTCGATTATGGAGGCTGGAGGGCAGCCCCAGCATTTT. Translated, it gives CASSYSIMEAGGQPQHF.

This clonotype has more than one count but fewer than ten. The chain employs TRBV5-1 and TRBJ2-5; D remains unclear. CDR1 SGHRS and CDR2 YFSETQ come from the germline V gene. V was pared by 7 bases and J by 7 bases, with 17 bases between. The CDR3 has 13 residues. This chain's CDR3 is CASSPKGMGTQYF. The CDR3 DNA sequence: TGCGCCAGCTCCCCCAAGGGAATGGGGACCCAGTACTTC. The whole variable domain, filled in from reference TRBV5-1 and TRBJ2-5, reads KAGVTQTPRYLIKTRGQQVTLSCSPISGHRSVSWYQQTPGQGLQFLFEYFSETQRNKGNFPGRFSGRQFSNSRSEMNVSTLELGDSALYLCASSPKGMGTQYFGPGTRLLVL.

This clonotype has ten or more counts. J is TRBJ1-1 and V is TRBV29-1, with D unclear. The CDR3 totals 11 residues. Germline V gives CDR1 SQVTM, CDR2 ANQGSEA. V was cut by 5 bases and J by 6 bases, with 10 bases left in between. The CDR3 nucleotides are TGCAGCGTTTCCCTTTCTGCTGAAGCTTTCTTT. Its protein product is CSVSLSAEAFF.

This clonotype was seen at least ten times. The V gene is TRBV29-1, the J gene TRBJ1-1; D is ambiguous. The V gene's germline CDR1 is SQVTM and CDR2 ANQGSEA. V lost 1 base and J lost 2, with 8 bases in between. This CDR3 is built from 13 residues. The CDR3 loop is CSVEVRINTEAFF. CDR3 sequence (DNA): TGCAGCGTTGAAGTCCGGATCAACACTGAAGCTTTCTTT.

V is TRBV5-1 and J is TRBJ2-2, with D possibly matching TRBD1 (5 bases). This CDR3 region has 15 residues. V was trimmed by 7 bases and J by 1 base, leaving 14 bases between them. Germline CDR1 and CDR2: SGHRS and YFSETQ. The CDR3 nucleotides are TGCGCCAGCGATGCAGGGCGGTTGAACACCGGGGAGCTGTTTTTT. Translation gives CASDAGRLNTGELFF.

In its sample, this clonotype was seen many times. The chain joins TRBV12-5 to TRBJ2-1; D gene ambiguous. The CDR3 sequence is 12 residues long. Germline V CDR1 and CDR2: LGHNT, FRNRAP. The V end was cut by 6 bases, the J end by 9 bases, with 12 bases between. The CDR3 bases are TGTGCTAGTGGCCCCCCCGTGGGTGAGCAGTTCTTC. Amino acid sequence: CASGPPVGEQFF.

This clonotype was found many times. The gene calls are TRBV29-1 and TRBJ2-7, with D uncertain. CDR3 length: 9 amino acids. V lost 2 bases and J lost 5, with 1 base in between. CDR1 is SQVTM and CDR2 is ANQGSEA in the germline V gene. CDR3 loop: CSVENEQYF. Here the CDR3 DNA reads TGCAGCGTTGAAAACGAGCAGTACTTC.

This clonotype came up many times. The chain employs TRBV20-1 and TRBJ2-2; no clear D gene. Germline V CDR1 and CDR2: DFQATT, SNEGSKA (reference sequence). V was trimmed by 0 bases and J by 6 bases, leaving 2 bases between them. This CDR3 contains 11 residues. The CDR3 nucleotides are TGCAGTGCTAGAGATTCCGGGGAGCTGTTTTTT. Translating gives CSARDSGELFF.

This clonotype has at least ten counts. The genes are TRBV5-1 and TRBJ1-2; D possibly corresponds to TRBD1 (6 bases). Germline assignment: CDR1 SGHRS and CDR2 YFSETQ. V was shortened by 5 bases and J by 1 base, with 6 bases between the two germline ends. The CDR3 is 12 amino acids. CDR3 DNA: TGCGCCAGCAGACAGGGTAACTATGGCTACACCTTC. It codes for CASRQGNYGYTF.

This clonotype was detected a few times. The V and J genes are TRBV27 and TRBJ1-2; D ambiguous. Germline V lookup: CDR1 MNHEY, CDR2 SMNVEV (reference sequence). Deletions cut 2 bases from V and 7 bases from J, with 14 bases between. The CDR3 length is 14 residues. The CDR3 DNA reads TGTGCCAGCAGTTTAACTGGGCACGGAGCTGGCTACACCTTC. This translates into CASSLTGHGAGYTF.

This clonotype has more than one count but fewer than ten. The rearrangement joins TRBV18 to TRBJ1-2, with a tentative D call TRBD1 (6 bases). The CDR3 runs 16 residues. V dropped 1 base and J dropped 6 bases, with 18 bases sitting between them. The germline gives CDR1 KGHSH, CDR2 LQKENI. In DNA, the CDR3 is TGTGCCAGCTCACCACGGCAAGGGGGGGACATCGATGGCTACACCTTC. Protein sequence: CASSPRQGGDIDGYTF. The complete variable domain, with remaining parts taken from reference TRBV18 and TRBJ1-2, reads NAGVMQNPRHLVRRRGQEARLRCSPMKGHSHVYWYRQLPEEGLKFMVYLQKENIIDESGMPKERFSAEFPKEGPSILRIQQVVRGDSAAYFCASSPRQGGDIDGYTFGSGTRLTVV.

At least ten counts were recorded for this clonotype. The J gene is TRBJ2-4, the V gene TRBV6-1, with D perhaps TRBD2 (7 bases). Germline CDR1 MNHNS, CDR2 SASEGT. The CDR3 is made up of 16 amino acids. V lost 6 bases and J lost 7, with 22 bases in between. DNA for the CDR3: TGTGCCAGCAGACCTGGGGGGAGCTCGGGGGGCAACATTCAGTACTTC. Protein product: CASRPGGSSGGNIQYF.

V usage is TRBV6-2 or TRBV6-3 and J usage is TRBJ1-5, with D possibly matching TRBD1 (6 bases). Germline V CDR1 and CDR2: MNHEY, SVGEGT. V lost 4 bases and J lost 5, with 15 bases in between. The CDR3 runs to 15 residues. The CDR3 DNA reads as TGTGCCAGCAGTTCACGGGGGGCGCGTGATCAGCCCCAGCATTTT. Its protein is CASSSRGARDQPQHF.